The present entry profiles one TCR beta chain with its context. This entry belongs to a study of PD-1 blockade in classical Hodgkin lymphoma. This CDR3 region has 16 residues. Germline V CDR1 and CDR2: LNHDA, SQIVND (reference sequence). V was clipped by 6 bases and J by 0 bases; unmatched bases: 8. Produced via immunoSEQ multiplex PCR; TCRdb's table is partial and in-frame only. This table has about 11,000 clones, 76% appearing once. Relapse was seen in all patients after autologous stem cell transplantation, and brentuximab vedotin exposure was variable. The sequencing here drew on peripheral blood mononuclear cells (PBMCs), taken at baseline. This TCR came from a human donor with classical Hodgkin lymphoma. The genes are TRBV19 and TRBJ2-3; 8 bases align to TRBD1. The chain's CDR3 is CASRSSGTGSTDTQYF. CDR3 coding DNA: TGTGCCAGTAGGTCTTCCGGGACAGGAAGCACAGATACGCAGTATTTT. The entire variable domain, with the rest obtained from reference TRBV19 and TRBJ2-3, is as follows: DGGITQSPKYLFRKEGQNVTLSCEQNLNHDAMYWYRQDPGQGLRLIYYSQIVNDFQKGDIAEGYSVSREKKESFPLTVTSAQKNPTAFYLCASRSSGTGSTDTQYFGPGTRLTVL.